The text below deals with one TCR beta chain. What it binds is unknown. These data are taken from a study of CD8+ T cells in alopecia areata. Study-wide findings and caveats: Tofacitinib did not eliminate many expanded lesional clones from scalp or blood.

Treatment of the sample: oral pan-JAK inhibitor, 5-10 mg twice daily. V shed 0 bases, J shed 3 bases, and the junction held 6 bases outside the gene matches. CDR1 and CDR2 (germline): LGHNA, YNFKEQ. The CDR3 runs 19 residues. RNA extraction and reverse transcription yielded cDNA as sequencing template. The table came from immunoSEQ multiplex PCR; TCRdb's copy has only in-frame clones and leaves some out. Of fewer than 250,000 clones listed, 35% to 40% are singletons. V gene TRBV4-2 combines with J gene TRBJ2-6, with 12 bases lining up with TRBD2. The sample here was CD4+ T cells sorted from blood, taken at approximately week 30, from a patient treated with tofacitinib. The source of this sequence is a human donor with alopecia areata. The CDR3 bases are TGTGCCAGCAGCCAAGATGGCCTAGCGGGGGGGATTGGGGCCAACGTCCTGACTTTC. Protein product: CASSQDGLAGGIGANVLTF.